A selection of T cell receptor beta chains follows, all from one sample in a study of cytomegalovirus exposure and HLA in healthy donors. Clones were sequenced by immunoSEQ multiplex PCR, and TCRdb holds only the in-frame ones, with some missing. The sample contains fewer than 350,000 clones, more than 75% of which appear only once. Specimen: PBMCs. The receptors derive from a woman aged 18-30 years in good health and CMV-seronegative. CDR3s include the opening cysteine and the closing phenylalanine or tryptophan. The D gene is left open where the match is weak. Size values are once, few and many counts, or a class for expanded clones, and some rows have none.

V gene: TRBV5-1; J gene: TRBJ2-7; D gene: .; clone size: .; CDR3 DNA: TGCGCCAGCAGCCCAGGGTTGGATGGCCGGAACGAGCAGTACTTC; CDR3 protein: CASSPGLDGRNEQYF
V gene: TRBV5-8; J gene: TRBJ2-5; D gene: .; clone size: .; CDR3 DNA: TGTGCCAGCAGCTTGGGGAGAGGCTCCCAAGAGACCCAGTACTTC; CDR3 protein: CASSLGRGSQETQYF
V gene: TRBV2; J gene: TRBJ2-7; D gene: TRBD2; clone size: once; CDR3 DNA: TGTGCCAGCGGCACTAGCGACTACGAGCAGTACTTC; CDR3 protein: CASGTSDYEQYF
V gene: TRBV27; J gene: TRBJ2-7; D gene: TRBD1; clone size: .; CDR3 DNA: TGTGCCAGCAGAGACAGGGTATCCTACGAGCAGTACTTC; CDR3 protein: CASRDRVSYEQYF
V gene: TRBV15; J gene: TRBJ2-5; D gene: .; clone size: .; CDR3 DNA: TGTGCCACCAGCAGAGGTGGGCAGGGGAAGGAAGAGACCCAGTACTTC; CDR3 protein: CATSRGGQGKEETQYF
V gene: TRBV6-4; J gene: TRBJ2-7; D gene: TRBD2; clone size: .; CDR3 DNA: TGTGCCAGCAGTGCCACTAGCGGGAGCGACGAGCAGTACTTC; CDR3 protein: CASSATSGSDEQYF
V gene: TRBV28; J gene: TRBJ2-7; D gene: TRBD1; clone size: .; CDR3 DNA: TGTGCCAGCAGTTACAAACTAACCGGGACAGGTACCTACGAGCAGTACTTC; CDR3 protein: CASSYKLTGTGTYEQYF
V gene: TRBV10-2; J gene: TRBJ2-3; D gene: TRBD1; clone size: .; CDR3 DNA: TGCGCCAGTACCGGGACAGCCTCTAGCACAGATACGCAGTATTTT; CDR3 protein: CASTGTASSTDTQYF
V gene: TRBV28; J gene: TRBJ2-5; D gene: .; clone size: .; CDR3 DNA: TGTGCCAGCAGTACGGACACCCAAGGGGAAGAGACCCAGTACTTC; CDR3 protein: CASSTDTQGEETQYF
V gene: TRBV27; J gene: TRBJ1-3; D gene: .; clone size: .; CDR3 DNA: TGTGCCAGCAGCAGGGGAAGCTCTGGAAACACCATATATTTT; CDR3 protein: CASSRGSSGNTIYF
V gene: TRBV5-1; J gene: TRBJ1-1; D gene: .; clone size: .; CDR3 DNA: TGCGCCAGCAAGGTGGCCGGGGACACTGAAGCTTTCTTT; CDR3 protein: CASKVAGDTEAFF
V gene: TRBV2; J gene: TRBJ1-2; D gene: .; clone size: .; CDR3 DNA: TGTGCCAGCAGTGACTACGGGGGGCGCGGCTATGGCTACACCTTC; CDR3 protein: CASSDYGGRGYGYTF
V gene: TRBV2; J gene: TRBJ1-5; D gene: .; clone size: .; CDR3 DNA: TGTGCCGGATCACGAGGGTTAAATCAGCCCCAGCATTTT; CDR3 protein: CAGSRGLNQPQHF
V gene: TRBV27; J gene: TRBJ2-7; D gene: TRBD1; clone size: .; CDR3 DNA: TGTGCCAGCAGCCCCGGGACAGGGTTGCACGAGCAGTACTTC; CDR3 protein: CASSPGTGLHEQYF
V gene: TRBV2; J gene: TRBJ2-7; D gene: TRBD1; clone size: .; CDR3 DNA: TGTGCCAGCATCCCGACAGGGATACCCTACGAGCAGTACTTC; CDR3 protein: CASIPTGIPYEQYF
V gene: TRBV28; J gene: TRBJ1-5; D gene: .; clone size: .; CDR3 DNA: TGTGCCAGCACTCCTGATCTCGGGGATCAGCCCCAGCATTTT; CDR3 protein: CASTPDLGDQPQHF
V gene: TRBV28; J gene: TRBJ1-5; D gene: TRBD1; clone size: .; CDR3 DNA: TGTGCCAGCAGTTCCGGACAGGGGCTAGTAAGCCAGCCCCAGCATTTT; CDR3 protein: CASSSGQGLVSQPQHF
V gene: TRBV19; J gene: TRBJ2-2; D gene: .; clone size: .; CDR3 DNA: TGTGCCAGTAGGCCCGGGGACAACCGCCGGGAGCTGTTTTTT; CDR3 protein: CASRPGDNRRELFF
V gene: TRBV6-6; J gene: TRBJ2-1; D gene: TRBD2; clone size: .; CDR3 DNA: TGTGCCAGCACCACCGCGGGAGTGGGAAATGAGCAGTTCTTC; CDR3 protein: CASTTAGVGNEQFF
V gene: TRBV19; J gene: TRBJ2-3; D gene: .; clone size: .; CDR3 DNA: TGTGCCAGTAGTATAGTCAGGGGGGTAAACACAGATACGCAGTATTTT; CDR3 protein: CASSIVRGVNTDTQYF
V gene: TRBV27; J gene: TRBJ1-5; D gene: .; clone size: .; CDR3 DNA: TGTGCCAGCAGTGCCGAATACAGTAGCAATCAGCCCCAGCATTTT; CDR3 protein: CASSAEYSSNQPQHF
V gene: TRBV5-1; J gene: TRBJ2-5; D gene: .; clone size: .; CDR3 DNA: TGCGCCAGCAGCTTGGCGGACACGGAGAATGGGGACCAGTACTTC; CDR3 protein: CASSLADTENGDQYF
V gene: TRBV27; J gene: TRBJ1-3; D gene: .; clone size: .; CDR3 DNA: TGTGCCAGCAGTTTACGTATGCGGGGCTCTGGAAACACCATATATTTT; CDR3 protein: CASSLRMRGSGNTIYF
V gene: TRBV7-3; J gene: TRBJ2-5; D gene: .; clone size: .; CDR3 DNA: TGTGCCAGCAGCTTATCGGGTCAAGAGACCCAGTACTTC; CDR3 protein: CASSLSGQETQYF
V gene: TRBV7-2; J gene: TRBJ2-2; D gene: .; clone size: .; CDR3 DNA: TGTGCCAGCAGCACCGGGACTTTCAACACCGGGGAGCTGTTTTTT; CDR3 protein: CASSTGTFNTGELFF
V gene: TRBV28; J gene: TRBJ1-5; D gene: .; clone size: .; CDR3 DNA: TGTGCCAGCAGTTTAACACAGGGCTTGGGGTCGTTGGATCAGCCCCAGCATTTT; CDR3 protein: CASSLTQGLGSLDQPQHF
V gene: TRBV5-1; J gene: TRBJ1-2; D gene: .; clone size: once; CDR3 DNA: TGCGCCAGCACCCGGGGGGAAGAGGGGCGTGGCGGCTACACCTTC; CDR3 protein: CASTRGEEGRGGYTF
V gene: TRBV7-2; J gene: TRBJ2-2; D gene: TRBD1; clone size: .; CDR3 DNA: TGTGCCAGCAGCGAAGACAGGGCCCAGGCCTCGAACACCGGGGAGCTGTTTTTT; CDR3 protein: CASSEDRAQASNTGELFF
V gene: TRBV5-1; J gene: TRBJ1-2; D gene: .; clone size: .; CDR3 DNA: TGCGCCAGCAGCTCCGGACACCCTCGAGGGGGTGGCTACACCTTC; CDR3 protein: CASSSGHPRGGGYTF
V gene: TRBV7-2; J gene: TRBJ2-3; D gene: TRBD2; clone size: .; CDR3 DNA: TGTGCCAGCAGCTTAGCGGGGAGCGGGAGAAGGGCCACAGATACGCAGTATTTT; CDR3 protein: CASSLAGSGRRATDTQYF
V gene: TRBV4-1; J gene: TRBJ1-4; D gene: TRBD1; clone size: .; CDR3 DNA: TGCGCCAGCAGCCAAGCCCGGACAGGAAATGAAAAACTGTTTTTT; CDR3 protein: CASSQARTGNEKLFF
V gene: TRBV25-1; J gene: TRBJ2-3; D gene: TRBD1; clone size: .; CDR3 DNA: TGTGCCAGCACCAAGACAGGGTCGGGCCCAGATACGCAGTATTTT; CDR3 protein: CASTKTGSGPDTQYF
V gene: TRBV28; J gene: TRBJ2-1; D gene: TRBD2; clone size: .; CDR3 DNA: TGTGCCAGCAGTTTTCCTGGTAGCGGGAGCTCCTACAATGAGCAGTTCTTC; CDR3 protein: CASSFPGSGSSYNEQFF
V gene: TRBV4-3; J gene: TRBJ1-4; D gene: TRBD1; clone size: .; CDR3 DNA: TGCGCCAGCAGCCCGTACAGGGGGAATGAAAAACTGTTTTTT; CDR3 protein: CASSPYRGNEKLFF
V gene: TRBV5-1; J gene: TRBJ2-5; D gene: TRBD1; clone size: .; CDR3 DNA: TGCGCCAGCAGCTGGGGGACAGACTCTCTGCAAGAGACCCAGTACTTC; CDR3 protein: CASSWGTDSLQETQYF
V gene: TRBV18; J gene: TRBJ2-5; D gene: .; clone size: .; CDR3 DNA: TGTGCCAGCTCACCAATCAGGACAGACCAAGAGACCCAGTACTTC; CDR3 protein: CASSPIRTDQETQYF
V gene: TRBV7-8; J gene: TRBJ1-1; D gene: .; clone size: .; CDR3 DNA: TGTGCCAGCAGCTTAAGTCAGGTTTCGAACACTGAAGCTTTCTTT; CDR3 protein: CASSLSQVSNTEAFF
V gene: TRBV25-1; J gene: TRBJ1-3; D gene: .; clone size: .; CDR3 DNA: TGTGCCAGCAGTCTGGCCGGGGGAGGAAACACCATATATTTT; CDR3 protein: CASSLAGGGNTIYF
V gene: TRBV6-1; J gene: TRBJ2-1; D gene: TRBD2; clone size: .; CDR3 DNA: TGTGCCAGCAGTGGCCGAGGGACTAGCGGGCACAATGAGCAGTTCTTC; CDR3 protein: CASSGRGTSGHNEQFF
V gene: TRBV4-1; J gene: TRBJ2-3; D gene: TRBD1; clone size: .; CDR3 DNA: TGCGCCAGCAGCCAAGATGGACAGGGTGGAGATACGCAGTATTTT; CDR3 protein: CASSQDGQGGDTQYF
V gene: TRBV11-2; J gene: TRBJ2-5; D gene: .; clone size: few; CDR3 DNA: TGTGCAGCCGGTGAAGAGACCCAGTACTTC; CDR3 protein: CAAGEETQYF
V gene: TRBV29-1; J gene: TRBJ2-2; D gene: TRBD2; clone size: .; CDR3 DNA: TGCAGCATTGCGTATTTTGGCGGACTAGCGGGATTAAACACCGGGGAGCTGTTTTTT; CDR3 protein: CSIAYFGGLAGLNTGELFF
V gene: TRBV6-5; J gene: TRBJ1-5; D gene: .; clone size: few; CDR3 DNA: TGTGCCAGCAGAAAACAGGCCGTTAATCAGCCCCAGCATTTT; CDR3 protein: CASRKQAVNQPQHF
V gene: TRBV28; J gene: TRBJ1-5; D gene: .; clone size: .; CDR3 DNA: TGTGCCAGCCGCAGGGTCAATCAGCCCCAGCATTTT; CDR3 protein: CASRRVNQPQHF
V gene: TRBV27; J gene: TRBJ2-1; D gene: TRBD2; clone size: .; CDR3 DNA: TGTGCCAGCAGTTTTCTGACTAGCGGGCCCAATGAGCAGTTCTTC; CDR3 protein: CASSFLTSGPNEQFF
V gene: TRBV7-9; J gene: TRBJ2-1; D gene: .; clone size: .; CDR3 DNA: TGTGCCAGCAGCGGACGTAGCGGTTCATCCTACAATGAGCAGTTCTTC; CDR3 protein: CASSGRSGSSYNEQFF
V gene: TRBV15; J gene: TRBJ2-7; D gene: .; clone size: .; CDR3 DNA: TGTGCCACCAGCTTGATATACCCGGGAAGGGAGCAGTACTTC; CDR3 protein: CATSLIYPGREQYF
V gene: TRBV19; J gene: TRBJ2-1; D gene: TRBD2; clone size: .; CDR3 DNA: TGTGCCAGTAGCGAGCGGGAGAACGACAATGAGCAGTTCTTC; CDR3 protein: CASSERENDNEQFF
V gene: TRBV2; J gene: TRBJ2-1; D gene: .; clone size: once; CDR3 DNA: TGTGCCAGCATCCTAAGGGAGGTTGGGCTAGTACTCAATGAGCAGTTCTTC; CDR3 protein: CASILREVGLVLNEQFF
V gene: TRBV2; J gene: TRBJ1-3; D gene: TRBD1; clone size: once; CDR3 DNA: TGTGCCAGCAGGGATACCGGGGACAGGGATACGAAAAACACCATATATTTT; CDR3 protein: CASRDTGDRDTKNTIYF
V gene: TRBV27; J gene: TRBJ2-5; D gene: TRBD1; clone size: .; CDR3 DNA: TGTGCCAGCAGCACCCGACAGGGTCGGGAGACCCAGTACTTC; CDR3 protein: CASSTRQGRETQYF
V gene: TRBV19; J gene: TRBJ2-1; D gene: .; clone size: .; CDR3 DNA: TGTGCCAGTAGTATAGATCTCGATAGTGTTGGAATAGCCAATGAGCAGTTCTTC; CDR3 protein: CASSIDLDSVGIANEQFF
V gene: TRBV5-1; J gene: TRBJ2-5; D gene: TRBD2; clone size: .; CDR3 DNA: TGCGCCAGCAGCCTAACCGGACTAGCGGGAGTTCGGGAGACCCAGTACTTC; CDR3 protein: CASSLTGLAGVRETQYF
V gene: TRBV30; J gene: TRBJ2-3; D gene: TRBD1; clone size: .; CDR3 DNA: TGTGCCTGGAGCCCGACAGGGGGGACAGATACGCAGTATTTT; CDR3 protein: CAWSPTGGTDTQYF
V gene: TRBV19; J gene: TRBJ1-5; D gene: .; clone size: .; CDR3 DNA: TGTGCCAGTAGTACTCCGGGTGGCCAGCCCCAGCATTTT; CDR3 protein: CASSTPGGQPQHF